This TCR beta chain originates from a study of T cells in localized non-small cell lung cancer. Assay: immunoSEQ multiplex PCR; the TCRdb copy retains only in-frame clones and omits some. In the table there are around 130,000 clones, approximately 88% of which are singletons. V shed 4 bases and J shed 0 bases, with 18 bases lying between them. CDR1 SGDLS and CDR2 YYNGEE come from the germline V gene. CDR3 size: 17 residues. The chain recombines TRBV9 with TRBJ2-3; D tentatively fits TRBD1 or TRBD2 (7 bases each). The specimen comprised peripheral blood, sampled before any cancer treatment. The TCR was taken from a female donor over 55 with stage I lung adenocarcinoma. The chain's CDR3 is CASSPHQGGASTDTQYF. The CDR3 bases are TGTGCCAGCAGCCCCCACCAGGGGGGGGCTAGCACAGATACGCAGTATTTT.